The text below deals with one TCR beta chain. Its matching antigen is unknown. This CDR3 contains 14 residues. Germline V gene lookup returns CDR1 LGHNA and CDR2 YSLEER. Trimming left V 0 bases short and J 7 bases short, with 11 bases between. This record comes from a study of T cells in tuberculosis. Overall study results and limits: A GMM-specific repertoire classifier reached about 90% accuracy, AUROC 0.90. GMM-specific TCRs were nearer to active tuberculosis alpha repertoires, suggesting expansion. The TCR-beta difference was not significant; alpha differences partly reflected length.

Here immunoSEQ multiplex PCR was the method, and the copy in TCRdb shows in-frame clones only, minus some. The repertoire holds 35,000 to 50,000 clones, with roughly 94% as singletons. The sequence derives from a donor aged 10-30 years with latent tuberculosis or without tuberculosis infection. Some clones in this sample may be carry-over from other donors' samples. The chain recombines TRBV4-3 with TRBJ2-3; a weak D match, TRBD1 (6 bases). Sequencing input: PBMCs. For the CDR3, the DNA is TGCGCCAGCAGCCAAGATACAGGGTTGAATACGCAGTATTTT. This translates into CASSQDTGLNTQYF.